The clone carrying this T cell receptor beta chain appeared a few times. Its antigen is as yet unknown. The data stem from a study of PD-L1 blockade in urothelial cancer. Spiked synthetic TCR analogs estimated absolute template abundance per PCR. Profiling relied on immunoSEQ multiplex PCR, and the TCRdb table lists in-frame clones only, not all of them. The table has some 40,000 clones, more than 80% seen once. The time point denotes: peripheral blood 6 weeks after treatment start. Between 1 and 8 samples, pretreatment and on-treatment, were given by each patient. Germline CDR1 is SGHTA and CDR2 is FQGNSA. The CDR3 is 14 residues long. The V gene lost 10 bases and the J gene lost 7 bases, with 20 bases spanning the gap. Study-wide findings and caveats: Pretreatment TCR clonality in blood under the median foretold superior survival.

The sequence derives from a man in his 70s with urothelial cancer. The V and J genes are TRBV7-2 and TRBJ2-1; TRBD2 might be the D (6 bases). The source was PBMCs, collected around atezolizumab (anti-PD-L1) treatment. This chain's CDR3 is CATASEFKGNEQFF. The CDR3 DNA follows: TGTGCCACTGCTAGCGAGTTTAAGGGGAATGAGCAGTTCTTC.